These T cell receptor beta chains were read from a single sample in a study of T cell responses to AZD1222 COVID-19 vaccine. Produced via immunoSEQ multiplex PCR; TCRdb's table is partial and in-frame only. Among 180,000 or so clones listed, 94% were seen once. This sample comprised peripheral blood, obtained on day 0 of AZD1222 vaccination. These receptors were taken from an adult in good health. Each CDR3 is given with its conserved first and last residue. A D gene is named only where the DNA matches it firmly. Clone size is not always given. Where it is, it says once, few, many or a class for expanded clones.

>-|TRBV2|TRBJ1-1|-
CASTAEGDTEAFF
TGTGCCAGCACGGCGGAAGGAGACACTGAAGCTTTCTTT
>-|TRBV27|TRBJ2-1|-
CASSNEQFF
TGTGCCAGCTCGAATGAGCAGTTCTTC
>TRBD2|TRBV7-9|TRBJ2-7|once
CASSLVVSGRFRYEQYF
TGTGCCAGCAGCTTAGTGGTAAGCGGGAGGTTTCGCTACGAGCAGTACTTC
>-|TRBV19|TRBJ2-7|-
CASSIPGHQYF
TGTGCCAGTAGTATCCCGGGACACCAGTACTTC
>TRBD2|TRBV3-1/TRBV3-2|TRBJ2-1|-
CASSQETLAGLNEQFF
TGTGCCAGCAGCCAAGAGACCCTAGCGGGACTCAATGAGCAGTTCTTC
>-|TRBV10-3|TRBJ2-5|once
CAMGGEMGETQYF
TGTGCCATGGGCGGGGAAATGGGAGAGACCCAGTACTTC
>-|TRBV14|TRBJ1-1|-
CASSQRMNTEAFF
TGTGCCAGCAGCCAAAGGATGAACACTGAAGCTTTCTTT
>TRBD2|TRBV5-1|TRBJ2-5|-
CASSLDVGGLGETQYF
TGCGCCAGCAGCTTGGATGTGGGAGGGCTCGGGGAGACCCAGTACTTC
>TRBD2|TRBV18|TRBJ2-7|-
CASSPGLAGAYEQYF
TGTGCCAGCTCACCAGGCCTAGCGGGAGCCTACGAGCAGTACTTC
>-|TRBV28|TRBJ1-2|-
CASSPGQFIYGYTF
TGTGCCAGCAGTCCTGGACAGTTCATCTATGGCTACACCTTC
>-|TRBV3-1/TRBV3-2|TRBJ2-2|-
CATKGTNTGELFF
TGTGCCACAAAGGGGACAAACACCGGGGAGCTGTTTTTT
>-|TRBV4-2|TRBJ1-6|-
CASSRSIGVRGTNSPLHF
TGTGCCAGCAGCCGAAGCATAGGGGTTAGAGGTACTAATTCACCCCTCCACTTT
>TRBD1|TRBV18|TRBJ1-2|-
CASSPDRGLSGYTF
TGTGCCAGCTCACCAGACAGGGGGCTCAGTGGCTACACCTTC
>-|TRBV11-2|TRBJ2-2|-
CASSLGTGELFF
TGTGCCAGCAGCTTAGGAACCGGGGAGCTGTTTTTT
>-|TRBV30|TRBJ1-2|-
CAWSVSPNYGYTF
TGTGCCTGGAGTGTATCACCTAACTATGGCTACACCTTC
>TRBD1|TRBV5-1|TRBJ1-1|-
CASSPGQGGDEAFF
TGCGCCAGCAGCCCGGGACAGGGGGGTGATGAAGCTTTCTTT
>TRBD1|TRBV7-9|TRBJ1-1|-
CASSLWDSGNTEAFF
TGTGCCAGCAGCTTATGGGACAGCGGGAACACTGAAGCTTTCTTT
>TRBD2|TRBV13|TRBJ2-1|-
CASSNTGTSRDNEQFF
TGTGCCAGCAGCAATACCGGGACTAGCAGAGACAATGAGCAGTTCTTC
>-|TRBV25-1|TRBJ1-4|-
CASSDVGGRTEEKLFF
TGTGCCAGCAGTGATGTAGGGGGACGGACAGAGGAAAAACTGTTTTTT
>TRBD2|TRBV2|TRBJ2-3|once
CASSSTSGRMYF
TGTGCCAGCAGTTCTACTAGCGGGAGAATGTATTTT
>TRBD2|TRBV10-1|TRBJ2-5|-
CASSPAGGEETQYF
TGCGCCAGCAGTCCTGCGGGAGGGGAGGAGACCCAGTACTTC
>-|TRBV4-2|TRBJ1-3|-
CASSQDSGNSGNTIYF
TGTGCCAGCAGCCAAGATTCAGGGAACAGTGGAAACACCATATATTTT
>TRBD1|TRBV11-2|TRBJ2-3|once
CASSDGWGQGGTDTQYF
TGTGCCAGCAGCGACGGGTGGGGACAGGGGGGCACAGATACGCAGTATTTT